This T cell receptor (beta chain) was sequenced in a study of blood T cell repertoires in COVID-19 (dated by TCRdb to about 2020). Regarding the study in general: Samples from collaborators originated in the United States, Italy and Spain and spanned both the acute and convalescent phases of COVID-19. The material from the prospective study consisted of cDNA or gDNA derived from T cells, B-cell-depleted T cells, or PBMCs. Subjects who had been exposed to COVID-19, were actively infected with it, or had recovered from it provided the deeply sampled blood TCRbeta repertoires that made up the dataset. The repertoires were released in a freely available public database intended as a resource for research on the immune response to SARS-CoV-2. Samples came from the ongoing ImmuneRACE study (first 160 participants) plus 1,254 subjects from 6 global collaborators. Nearly every sample came with metadata listing a de-identified subject ID, COVID-19 status, age in years and sex. Where available, HLA class I and class II types were obtained from metadata supplied by the sample provider rather than from assay-based typing. The study at large found these results: How much clinical and demographic metadata was included differed by source and by participant, and the metadata was provided uncurated.

Collaborating institutions collected whole blood in K2EDTA tubes following their own protocols. For TCRbeta analysis, collaborators shipped samples in one of three forms: frozen whole blood, isolated PBMCs, or DNA extracted from either of those sample types. TCRbeta CDR3 regions were amplified from genomic DNA using the immunoSEQ Assay, a bias-controlled multiplex PCR. The paper's data handling went like this. Within the assay, amplification of reference gene primers was used to estimate how many nucleated cells each sample contained. To quantify the absolute abundance of each unique TCRbeta CDR3 rearrangement, sequence reads were collapsed and filtered. Productive Simpson clonality was computed per sample as the square root of Simpson's diversity index over productive rearrangements. TCRdb holds this immuneACCESS table with in-frame rearrangements only. Some clones are missing; in checked studies, unresolved V genes explain under half, and the rest has no known cause. V, J and clone size were drawn from that table, and D and trimming were deduced from the DNA. The sample table shows about 73,000 clones, and 80% to 90% are seen once. The ten largest clones take up roughly 9.6% of the sample.

With regard to this clone: Its antigen is still unknown. No quality values exist for individual bases; no much larger clone is one base distant.

Sequences SGHDT (CDR1) and YYEEEE (CDR2) are obtained from the germline V gene. V loses 0 bases, J loses 8 bases, and the germline ends lie 14 bases apart. Counted from cysteine to phenylalanine, this CDR3 has 14 amino acids. The retained sequence is limited to the CDR3, 42 bases, with the frame set at the first base. Source material: peripheral blood. The TCR comes from a man aged 80 or over with acute or convalescent COVID-19. Rearrangement joined TRBV5-6 to TRBJ1-2; the D gene cannot be named for sure. The nucleotide sequence reads TGTGCCAGCAGCTTGGGGGGAGAGGCGAGGGGCTACACCTTC. Translated, this gives CASSLGGEARGYTF.